This TCR beta chain was obtained from a study of low-dose radiotherapy and immunotherapy resistance in tumors. At the level of the study: Intravenous administration to patients comprised nivolumab at 240 mg every two weeks and ipilimumab at 1 mg/kg every six weeks. Patients took aspirin (300 mg orally, daily) for four cycles beginning at cycle 1 day 1.

The time point was: after trial treatment. The treatment: LDRT plus nivolumab, ipilimumab, low-dose cyclophosphamide and aspirin (RACIN trial). Every donor was treated with nivolumab, ipilimumab, aspirin, low-dose cyclophosphamide and also low-dose radiotherapy. Eligible patients bore advanced solid tumors devoid of tumor-infiltrating lymphocytes. TRAV- and TRBV-specific primers were used for first-strand cDNA, which covered alpha and beta chains. Both a constant-region primer and a V-primer adapter served to amplify TCRs across roughly 20 PCR cycles. TCRdb re-called the reads through MiXCR, storing one row per CDR3 protein. The table lists fewer than 110,000 distinct CDR3 sequences, less than 25% of them singletons. V shed 4 bases and J shed 10 bases, with 20 bases lying between them. CDR1 and CDR2 from the germline V gene are MGHRA and YSYEKL. The CDR3 is 15 residues long. About this clonotype: A far larger clone is only one base removed, so a read error is likely.

This specimen consisted of PBMCs, obtained after low-dose radiotherapy plus immunotherapy. V and J are TRBV4-1 and TRBJ2-1; tentatively, D is TRBD1 (7 bases). The clonotype was recovered from a male donor with prostate cancer. For the CDR3, the DNA is TGCGCCAGCAGCCCCGTCTACAGGGGAGGTTACGAGCAGTTCTTC. Translated: CASSPVYRGGYEQFF.